This TCR beta chain was captured by sequencing in a study of shared clonotypes between healthy human individuals. The study's findings and limits: In a handful of donors, around 5% of naive CD4 clonotypes appeared in common.

The CDR3 consists of 14 residues. V was shortened by 9 bases and J by 4 bases, with 16 bases between the two germline ends. Per germline, CDR1 LNHDA and CDR2 SQIVND (reference sequence). Deep level was the assay's run setting. Assay used: immunoSEQ multiplex PCR; TCRdb lists only in-frame clones, some missing. The top ten hold more than 0.95% of the sample, which has around 2,000,000 clones, about 95% seen once. Notes on this clone: Its matching antigen is unknown.

Terminally differentiated effector memory CD45RA+ cells were excluded from the naive CD8 cells, which were CD45RO-negative and positively selected for CCR7. The donors were all Caucasian adults (living in Nashville, Tennessee). The genes are TRBV19 and TRBJ1-3; D remains ambiguous. The sequencing sample was made of naive CD8+ T cells sorted from blood. This TCR was sampled from a young man in good health. The CDR3 protein is CASGLIPLGNTIYF. CDR3 DNA: TGTGCCAGCGGCCTGATCCCCCTGGGAAACACCATATATTTT.